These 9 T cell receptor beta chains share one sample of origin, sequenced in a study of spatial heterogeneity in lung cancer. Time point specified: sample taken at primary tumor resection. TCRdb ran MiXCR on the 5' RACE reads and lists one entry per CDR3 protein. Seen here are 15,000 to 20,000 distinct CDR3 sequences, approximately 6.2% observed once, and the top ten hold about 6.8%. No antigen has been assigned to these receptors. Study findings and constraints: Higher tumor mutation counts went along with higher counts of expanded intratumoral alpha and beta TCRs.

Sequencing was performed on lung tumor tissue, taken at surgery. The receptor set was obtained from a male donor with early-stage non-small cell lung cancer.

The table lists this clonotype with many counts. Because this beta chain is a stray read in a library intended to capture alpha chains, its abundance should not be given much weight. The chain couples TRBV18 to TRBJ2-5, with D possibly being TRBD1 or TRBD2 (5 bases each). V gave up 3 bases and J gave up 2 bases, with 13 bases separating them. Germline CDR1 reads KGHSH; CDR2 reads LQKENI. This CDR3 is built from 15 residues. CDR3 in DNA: TGTGCCAGCTCACCCGGTACAGGCGGGCAAGAGACCCAGTACTTC. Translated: CASSPGTGGQETQYF.

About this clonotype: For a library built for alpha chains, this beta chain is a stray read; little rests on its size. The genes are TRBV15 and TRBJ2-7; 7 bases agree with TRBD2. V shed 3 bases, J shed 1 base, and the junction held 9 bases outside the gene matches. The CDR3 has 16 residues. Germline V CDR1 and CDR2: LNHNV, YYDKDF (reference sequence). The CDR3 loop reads CATSSYDTSDSYEQYF. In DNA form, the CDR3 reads TGTGCCACCAGCAGTTACGATACTAGCGATTCCTACGAGCAGTACTTC.

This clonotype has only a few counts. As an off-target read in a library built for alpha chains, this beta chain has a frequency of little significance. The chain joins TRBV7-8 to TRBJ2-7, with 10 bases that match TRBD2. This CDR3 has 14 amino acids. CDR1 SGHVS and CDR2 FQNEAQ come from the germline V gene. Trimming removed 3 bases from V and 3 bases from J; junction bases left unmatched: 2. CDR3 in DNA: TGTGCCAGCAGCTTTGGGACTAGCGACTACGAGCAGTACTTC. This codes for CASSFGTSDYEQYF.

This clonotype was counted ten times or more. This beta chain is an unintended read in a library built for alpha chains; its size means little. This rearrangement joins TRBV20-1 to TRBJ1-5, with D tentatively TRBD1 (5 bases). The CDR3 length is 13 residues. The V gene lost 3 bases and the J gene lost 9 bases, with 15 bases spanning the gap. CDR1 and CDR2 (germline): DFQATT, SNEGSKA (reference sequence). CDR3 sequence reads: CSASSPRGWPQHF. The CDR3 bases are TGCAGTGCTAGTTCCCCTCGGGGGTGGCCCCAGCATTTT.

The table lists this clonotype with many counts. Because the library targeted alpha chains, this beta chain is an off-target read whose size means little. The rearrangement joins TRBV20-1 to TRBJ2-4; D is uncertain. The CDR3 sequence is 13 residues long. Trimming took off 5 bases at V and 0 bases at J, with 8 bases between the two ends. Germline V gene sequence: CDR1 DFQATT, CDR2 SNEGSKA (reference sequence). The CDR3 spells CSARFLAKNIQYF. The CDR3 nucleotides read TGCAGTGCTCGGTTCCTAGCCAAAAACATTCAGTACTTC.

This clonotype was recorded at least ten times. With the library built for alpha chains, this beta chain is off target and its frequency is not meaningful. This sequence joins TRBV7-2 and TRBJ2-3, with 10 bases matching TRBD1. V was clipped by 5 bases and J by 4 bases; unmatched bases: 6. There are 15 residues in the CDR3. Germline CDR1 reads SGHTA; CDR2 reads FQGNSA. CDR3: CASSPGQGGSDTQYF. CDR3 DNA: TGTGCCAGCAGCCCAGGACAGGGGGGGTCAGATACGCAGTATTTT.

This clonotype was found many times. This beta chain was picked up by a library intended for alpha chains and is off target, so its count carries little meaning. CDR3 coding DNA: TGTGCCAGCAGTATGGGACAGACCTACACTGAAGCTTTCTTT. Protein sequence: CASSMGQTYTEAFF. The chain couples TRBV6-2 or TRBV6-3 to TRBJ1-1, with TRBD1 identical over 7 bases. This CDR3 has 14 amino acids. The germline V gene encodes CDR1 MNHEY and CDR2 SVGEGT. The V and J ends lost 5 bases and 3 bases, in that order; junction bases with no gene match: 6.

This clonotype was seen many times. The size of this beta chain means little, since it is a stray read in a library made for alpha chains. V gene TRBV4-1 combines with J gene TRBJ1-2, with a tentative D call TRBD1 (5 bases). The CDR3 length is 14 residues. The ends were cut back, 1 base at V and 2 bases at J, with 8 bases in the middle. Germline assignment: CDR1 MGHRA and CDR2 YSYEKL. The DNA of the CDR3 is TGCGCCAGCAGCCAAGCCGCAGGGAACTATGGCTACACCTTC. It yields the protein CASSQAAGNYGYTF.

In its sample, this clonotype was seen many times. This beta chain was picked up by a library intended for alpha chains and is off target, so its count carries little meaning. The CDR3 DNA is TGTGCCAGCAGCTTAGCGGGGACTAGCGTTGATGAGCAGTTCTTC. Protein product: CASSLAGTSVDEQFF. V usage is TRBV11-1 and J usage is TRBJ2-1; 10 bases fit TRBD2. Germline V gene data show CDR1 as SGHAT and CDR2 as FQDESV (reference sequence). There are 15 residues in the CDR3. V shed 0 bases, J shed 8 bases, and the junction held 4 bases outside the gene matches.